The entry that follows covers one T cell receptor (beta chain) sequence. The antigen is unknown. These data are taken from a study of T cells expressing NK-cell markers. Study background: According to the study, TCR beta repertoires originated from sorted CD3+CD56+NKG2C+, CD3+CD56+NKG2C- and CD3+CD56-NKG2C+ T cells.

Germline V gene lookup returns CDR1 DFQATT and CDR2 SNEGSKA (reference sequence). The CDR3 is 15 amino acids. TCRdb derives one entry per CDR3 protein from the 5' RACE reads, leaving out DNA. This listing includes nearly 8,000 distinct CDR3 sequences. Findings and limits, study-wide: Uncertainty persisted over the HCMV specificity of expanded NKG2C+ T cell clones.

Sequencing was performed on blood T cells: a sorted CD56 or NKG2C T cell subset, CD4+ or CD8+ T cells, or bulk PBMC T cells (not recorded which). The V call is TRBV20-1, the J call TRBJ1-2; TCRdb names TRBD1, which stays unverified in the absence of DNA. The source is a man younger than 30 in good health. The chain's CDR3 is CSADPSGQIIFVYTF.